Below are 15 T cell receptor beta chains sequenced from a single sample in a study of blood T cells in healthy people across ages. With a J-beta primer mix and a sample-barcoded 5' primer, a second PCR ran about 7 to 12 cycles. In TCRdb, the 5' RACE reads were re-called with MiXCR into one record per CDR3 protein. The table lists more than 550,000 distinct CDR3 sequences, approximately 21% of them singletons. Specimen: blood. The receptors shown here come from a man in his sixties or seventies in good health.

As DNA, the CDR3 is TGTGCCAGCAGCCCAGGACAAGGTGGGAGTGAAAAACTGTTTTTT. Translating gives CASSPGQGGSEKLFF. This chain connects TRBV3-1 to TRBJ1-4, with D perhaps TRBD1 (5 bases). Trimming took off 4 bases at V and 7 bases at J, with 16 bases between the two ends. The CDR3 has 15 residues. Germline lookup yields CDR1 LGHDT and CDR2 YNNKEL (reference sequence). The complete variable domain, with remaining parts taken from reference TRBV3-1 and TRBJ1-4, reads DTAVSQTPKYLVTQMGNDKSIKCEQNLGHDTMYWYKQDSKKFLKIMFSYNNKELIINETVPNRFSPKSPDKAHLNLHINSLELGDSAVYFCASSPGQGGSEKLFFGSGTQLSVL.

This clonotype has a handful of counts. The CDR3 coding sequence is TGTGCCAGCAGTGAATGGAACACACGAGGAGCCAAAAACATTCAGTACTTC. It is translated as CASSEWNTRGAKNIQYF. The gene calls are TRBV2 and TRBJ2-4; D is uncertain. Germline CDR1 reads SNHLY; CDR2 reads FYNNEI. V was pared by 2 bases and J by 0 bases, with 14 bases between. This CDR3 has 17 residues.

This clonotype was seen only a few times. CDR3 amino acids: CASSQSPGGIDGYTF. CDR3 in DNA: TGTGCCAGCAGCCAATCCCCAGGGGGTATCGATGGCTACACCTTC. This chain uses TRBV14 with TRBJ1-2; 7 bases fit TRBD1. The V gene end was trimmed by 2 bases and the J gene end by 6 bases; junction bases not matched to a gene: 9. CDR1 is SGHDN, CDR2 FVKESK, per germline. The CDR3 runs 15 residues.

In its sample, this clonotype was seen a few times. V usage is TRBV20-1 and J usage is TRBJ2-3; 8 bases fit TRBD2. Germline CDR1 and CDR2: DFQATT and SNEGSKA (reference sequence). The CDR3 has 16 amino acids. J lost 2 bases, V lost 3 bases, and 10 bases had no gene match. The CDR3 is CSASPTLAANTDTQYF. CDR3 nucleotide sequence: TGCAGTGCTAGCCCCACACTAGCGGCGAACACAGATACGCAGTATTTT.

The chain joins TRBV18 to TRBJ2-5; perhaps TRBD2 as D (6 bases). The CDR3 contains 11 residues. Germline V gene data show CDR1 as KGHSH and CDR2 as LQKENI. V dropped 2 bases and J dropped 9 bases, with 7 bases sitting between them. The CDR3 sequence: CASSPGEAQYF. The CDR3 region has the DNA TGTGCCAGCTCACCAGGGGAGGCCCAGTACTTC.

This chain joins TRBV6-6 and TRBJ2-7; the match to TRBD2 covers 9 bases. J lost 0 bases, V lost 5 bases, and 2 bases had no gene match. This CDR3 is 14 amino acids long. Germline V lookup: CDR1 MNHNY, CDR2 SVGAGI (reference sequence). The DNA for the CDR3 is TGTGCCAGCAGTCGACTAGCGGTCTCCTACGAGCAGTACGTC. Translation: CASSRLAVSYEQYV.

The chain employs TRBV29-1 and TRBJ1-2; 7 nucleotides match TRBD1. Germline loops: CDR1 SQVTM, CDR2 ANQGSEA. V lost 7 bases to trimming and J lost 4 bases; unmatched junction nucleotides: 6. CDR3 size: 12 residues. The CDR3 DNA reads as TGCAGCGCCCCGACAGGGTTCTATGGCTACACCTTC. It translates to CSAPTGFYGYTF.

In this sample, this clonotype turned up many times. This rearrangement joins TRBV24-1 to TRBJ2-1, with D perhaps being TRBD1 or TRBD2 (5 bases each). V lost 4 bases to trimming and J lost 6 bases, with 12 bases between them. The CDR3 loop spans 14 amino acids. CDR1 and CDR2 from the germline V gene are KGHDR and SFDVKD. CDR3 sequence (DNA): TGTGCCACCAGTGACCCCTCCGGGGCCAATGAGCAGTTCTTC. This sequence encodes CATSDPSGANEQFF.

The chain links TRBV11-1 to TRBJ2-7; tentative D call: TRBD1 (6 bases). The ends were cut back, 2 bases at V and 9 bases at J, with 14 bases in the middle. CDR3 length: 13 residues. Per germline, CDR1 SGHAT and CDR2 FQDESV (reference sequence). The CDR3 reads CASSLRTNRVQYF. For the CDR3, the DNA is TGTGCCAGCAGCTTAAGAACAAACAGGGTGCAGTACTTC.

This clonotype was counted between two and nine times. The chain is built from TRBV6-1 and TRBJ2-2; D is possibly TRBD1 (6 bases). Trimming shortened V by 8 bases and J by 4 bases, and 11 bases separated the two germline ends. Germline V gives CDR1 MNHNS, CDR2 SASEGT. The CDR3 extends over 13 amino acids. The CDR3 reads CASQDSRTGELFF. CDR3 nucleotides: TGTGCCAGCCAGGACAGTCGCACCGGGGAGCTGTTTTTT.

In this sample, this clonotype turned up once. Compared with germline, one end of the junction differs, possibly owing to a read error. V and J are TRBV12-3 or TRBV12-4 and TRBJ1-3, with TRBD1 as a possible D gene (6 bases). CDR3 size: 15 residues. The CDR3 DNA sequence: TGTGCCAGCGTTCCTTCAGGGGTAAAAGGAAACACCATATATTTC. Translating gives CASVPSGVKGNTIYF.

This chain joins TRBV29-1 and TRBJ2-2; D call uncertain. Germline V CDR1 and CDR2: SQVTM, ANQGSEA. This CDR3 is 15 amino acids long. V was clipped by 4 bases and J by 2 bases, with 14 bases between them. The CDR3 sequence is CSVVTGPGNTGELFF. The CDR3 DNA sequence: TGCAGCGTTGTTACGGGTCCGGGCAACACCGGGGAGCTGTTTTTT.

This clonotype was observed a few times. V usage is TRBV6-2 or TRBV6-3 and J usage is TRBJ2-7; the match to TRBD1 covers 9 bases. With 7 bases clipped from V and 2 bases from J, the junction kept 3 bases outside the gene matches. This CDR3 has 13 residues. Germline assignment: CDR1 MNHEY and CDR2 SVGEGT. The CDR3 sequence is CASKRTGAYEQYV. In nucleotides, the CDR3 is TGTGCCAGCAAGAGGACAGGGGCCTACGAGCAGTACGTC.

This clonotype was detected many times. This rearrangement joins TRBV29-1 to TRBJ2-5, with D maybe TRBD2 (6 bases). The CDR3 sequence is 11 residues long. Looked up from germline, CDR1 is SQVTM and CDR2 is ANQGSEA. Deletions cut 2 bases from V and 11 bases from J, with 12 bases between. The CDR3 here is CSVEWRGLQYF. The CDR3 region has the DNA TGCAGCGTTGAATGGCGGGGACTTCAGTACTTC.

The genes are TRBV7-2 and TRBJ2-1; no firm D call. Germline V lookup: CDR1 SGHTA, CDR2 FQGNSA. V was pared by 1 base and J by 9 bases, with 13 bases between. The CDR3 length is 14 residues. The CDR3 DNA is TGTGCCAGCAGCTTAGTAGGGCCCTTTCGTGAGCAGTTCTTC. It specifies CASSLVGPFREQFF.